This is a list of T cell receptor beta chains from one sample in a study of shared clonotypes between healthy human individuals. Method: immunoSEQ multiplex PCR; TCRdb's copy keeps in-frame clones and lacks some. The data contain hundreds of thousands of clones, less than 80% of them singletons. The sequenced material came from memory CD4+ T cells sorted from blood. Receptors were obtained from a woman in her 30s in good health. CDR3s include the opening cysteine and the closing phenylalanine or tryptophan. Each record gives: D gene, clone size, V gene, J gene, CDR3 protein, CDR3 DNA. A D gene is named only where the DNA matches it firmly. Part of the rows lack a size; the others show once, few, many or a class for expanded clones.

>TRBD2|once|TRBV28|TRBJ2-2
CASSVAGLGGELFF
TGTGCCAGCAGTGTAGCGGGACTGGGCGGGGAGCTGTTTTTT
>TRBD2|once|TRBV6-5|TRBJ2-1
CASRPSGNTYNEQFF
TGTGCCAGCAGGCCTAGCGGGAACACCTACAATGAGCAGTTCTTC
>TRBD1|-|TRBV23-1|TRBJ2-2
CASSHVAPGGELVTGELFF
TGCGCCAGCAGTCACGTCGCCCCAGGGGGCGAACTAGTCACCGGGGAGCTGTTTTTT
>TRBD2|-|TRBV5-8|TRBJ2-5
CASKTSGSAETQYF
TGTGCCAGCAAAACTAGCGGGAGTGCGGAGACCCAGTACTTC
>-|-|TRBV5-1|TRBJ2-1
CASTVSGTMLGEQFF
TGCGCCAGCACCGTTAGCGGTACCATGTTGGGGGAGCAGTTCTTC
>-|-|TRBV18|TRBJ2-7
CASSFTGGYEQYF
TGTGCCAGCTCATTTACGGGCGGCTACGAGCAGTACTTC
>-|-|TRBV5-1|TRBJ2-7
CASSLGVSSYEQYF
TGCGCCAGCAGCTTGGGGGTCTCCTCCTACGAGCAGTACTTC
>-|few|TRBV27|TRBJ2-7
CASSLGHISYEQYF
TGTGCCAGCAGTTTGGGGCACATCTCCTACGAGCAGTACTTC
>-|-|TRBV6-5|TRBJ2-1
CASSYSPSEYNEQFF
TGTGCCAGCAGTTACTCCCCCTCCGAATACAATGAGCAGTTCTTC
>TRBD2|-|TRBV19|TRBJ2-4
CASSIRGLAGRNAKNIQYF
TGTGCCAGTAGTATAAGGGGACTAGCGGGACGGAATGCCAAAAACATTCAGTACTTC
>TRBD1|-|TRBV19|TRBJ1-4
CASSPKQGDREKLFF
TGTGCCAGTAGTCCAAAGCAGGGGGATCGCGAAAAACTGTTTTTT
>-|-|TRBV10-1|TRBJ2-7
CASSDSGLGEQYF
TGCGCCAGCAGTGATAGCGGCCTCGGGGAGCAGTACTTC
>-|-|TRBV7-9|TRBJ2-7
CASSADTRTQYF
TGTGCCAGCAGCGCGGACACCCGAACGCAGTACTTC
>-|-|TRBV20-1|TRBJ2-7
CSAPRDYEQYF
TGCAGTGCTCCTCGAGACTACGAGCAGTACTTC
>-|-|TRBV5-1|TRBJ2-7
CASSPNGVGYEQYF
TGCGCCAGCAGCCCCAACGGGGTCGGCTACGAGCAGTACTTC
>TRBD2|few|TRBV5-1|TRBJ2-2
CASSRAGETGELFF
TGCGCCAGCAGTCGGGCGGGGGAAACCGGGGAGCTGTTTTTT
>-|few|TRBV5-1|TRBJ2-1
CASSLGQTSWEFF
TGCGCCAGCAGCTTGGGACAGACCTCCTGGGAGTTCTTC
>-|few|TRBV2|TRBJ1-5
CASSGTLYQPQHF
TGTGCCAGCAGTGGGACACTATATCAGCCCCAGCATTTT
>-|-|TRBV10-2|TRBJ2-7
CASSESSAEQYF
TGCGCCAGCAGTGAGTCATCTGCCGAGCAGTACTTC
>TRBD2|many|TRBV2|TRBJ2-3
CASRPLAGVYTDTQYF
TGTGCCAGCAGACCTCTAGCGGGAGTGTATACAGATACGCAGTATTTT
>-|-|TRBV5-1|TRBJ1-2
CASRDTDGYTF
TGCGCCAGCAGGGACACCGATGGCTACACCTTC
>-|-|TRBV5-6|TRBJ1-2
CASSLGGTGYGYTF
TGTGCCAGCAGCTTGGGCGGGACGGGCTATGGCTACACCTTC
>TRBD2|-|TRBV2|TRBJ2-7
CASSEALGAGGMSYEQYF
TGTGCCAGCAGTGAAGCACTAGGAGCGGGAGGTATGTCCTACGAGCAGTACTTC
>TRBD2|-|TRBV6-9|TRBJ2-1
CASSSSGASYNEQFF
TGTGCCAGCAGTTCTAGCGGGGCGTCCTACAATGAGCAGTTCTTC
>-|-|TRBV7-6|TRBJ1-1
CASSFMRAGTEAFF
TGTGCCAGCAGCTTCATGAGGGCGGGCACTGAAGCTTTCTTT
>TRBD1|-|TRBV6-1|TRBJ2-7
CASSGYGQGADEQYF
TGTGCCAGCAGTGGATACGGACAGGGGGCGGACGAGCAGTACTTC
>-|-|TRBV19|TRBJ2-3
CASSTFVTDTQYF
TGTGCCAGTAGTACCTTCGTCACAGATACGCAGTATTTT
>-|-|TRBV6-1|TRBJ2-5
CAITPGPNQETQYF
TGTGCCATCACACCGGGACCTAATCAAGAGACCCAGTACTTC
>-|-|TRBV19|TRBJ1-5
CASSIRLNRNQPQHF
TGTGCCAGTAGTATACGGCTGAATCGTAATCAGCCCCAGCATTTT